The 8 T cell receptor beta chains below were found in one sample sequenced in a study of shared clonotypes between healthy human individuals. TCRdb's table, derived via immunoSEQ multiplex PCR, lists solely in-frame clones and lacks some. This sample has hundreds of thousands of clones, with roughly 87% found just once. Sequences were obtained from memory CD8+ T cells sorted from blood. Subset meaning: CD45RO+ cells pooled with CCR7-negative TemRA cells. Receptors originate from a man aged 18 to 30 in good health.

V and J are TRBV7-8 and TRBJ2-7, with 8 bases fitting TRBD2. Germline V CDR1 and CDR2: SGHVS, FQNEAQ. With 4 bases clipped from V and 6 bases from J, the junction kept 2 bases outside the gene matches. This CDR3 region has 12 residues. The CDR3 DNA is TGTGCCAGCAGCTACCTAGCGGGCGAGCAGTACTTC. Translation gives CASSYLAGEQYF. Looking up the rest from reference TRBV7-8 and TRBJ2-7 gives the full variable domain: GAGVSQSPRYKVAKRGQDVALRCDPISGHVSLFWYQQALGQGPEFLTYFQNEAQLDKSGLPSDRFFAERPEGSVSTLKIQRTQQEDSAVYLCASSYLAGEQYFGPGTRLTVT.

CDR3 residues: CASSQGWGLGYYGYTF. CDR3 bases: TGCGCCAGCAGCCAAGGGTGGGGCTTGGGTTACTATGGCTACACCTTC. The chain combines TRBV4-1 with TRBJ1-2, with D possibly being TRBD1 (5 bases). The germline gives CDR1 MGHRA, CDR2 YSYEKL. V was shortened by 1 base and J by 3 bases, with 15 bases between the two germline ends. The CDR3 is 16 residues long.

The V gene is TRBV9, the J gene TRBJ2-3; TRBD2 matches at 8 bases. The CDR3 is made up of 15 amino acids. The J segment lost 3 bases and the V segment lost 0 bases, leaving 3 bases of the junction unmatched. CDR1 and CDR2 from the germline V gene are SGDLS and YYNGEE. The chain's CDR3 is CASSVDQRETDTQYF. The CDR3 coding sequence is TGTGCCAGCAGCGTAGATCAGCGGGAGACAGATACGCAGTATTTT.

The genes are TRBV7-6 and TRBJ2-7, with D perhaps matching TRBD1 or TRBD2 (6 bases each). The CDR3 totals 14 residues. Germline CDR1 is SGHVS and CDR2 is FNYEAQ. V was pared by 2 bases and J by 2 bases, with 10 bases between. The chain's CDR3 is CASSLLGGTYEQYF. The CDR3 nucleotides are TGTGCCAGCAGCTTATTAGGGGGGACCTACGAGCAGTACTTC.

Remarks on this clone: The sample carries other DNA sequences with the same CDR3. J is TRBJ2-7 and V is TRBV7-2, with TRBD2 matching 7 bases. Looked up from germline, CDR1 is SGHTA and CDR2 is FQGNSA. The CDR3 consists of 15 residues. V shed 1 base, J shed 0 bases, and the junction held 3 bases outside the gene matches. The CDR3 DNA sequence: TGTGCCAGCAGCTTAGTTGGCGGGAGCTCCTACGAGCAGTACTTC. Encoded protein: CASSLVGGSSYEQYF. Filled out from reference TRBV7-2 and TRBJ2-7, the complete variable domain reads GAGVSQSPSNKVTEKGKDVELRCDPISGHTALYWYRQSLGQGLEFLIYFQGNSAPDKSGLPSDRFSAERTGGSVSTLTIQRTQQEDSAVYLCASSLVGGSSYEQYFGPGTRLTVT.

This chain joins TRBV14 and TRBJ2-5; a weak D match, TRBD2 (7 bases). CDR1 and CDR2 (germline): SGHDN, FVKESK. The germline V and J ends were trimmed by 3 bases and 0 bases, with 20 bases remaining between them. The length of the CDR3 is 18 residues. The CDR3 sequence: CASSHVPWSGDNQETQYF. DNA of the CDR3: TGTGCCAGCAGCCATGTCCCATGGAGCGGGGACAACCAAGAGACCCAGTACTTC.

The rearrangement uses TRBV20-1 and TRBJ2-7; D not certain. The V and J ends lost 2 bases and 5 bases respectively, with 7 bases between them. There are 11 residues in the CDR3. Germline V gene lookup returns CDR1 DFQATT and CDR2 SNEGSKA (reference sequence). CDR3 sequence (DNA): TGCAGTGCTAGATTCCTCGACGAGCAGTACTTC. It yields the protein CSARFLDEQYF.

This clone is a singleton in its sample. The V gene is TRBV27, the J gene TRBJ2-3; unclear D gene. The CDR3 runs 15 residues. With 2 bases removed from V and 2 bases from J, the gap between germline ends came to 11 bases. In germline, CDR1 is MNHEY, CDR2 SMNVEV (reference sequence). CDR3: CASSLLPVSTDTQYF. The CDR3, as DNA: TGTGCCAGCAGTTTACTCCCGGTATCCACAGATACGCAGTATTTT.